The 19 T cell receptor beta chains presented below share a single source sample, sequenced in a study of cytomegalovirus exposure and HLA in healthy donors. The assay was immunoSEQ multiplex PCR, and TCRdb's table has in-frame clones only and misses some. This sample has over 200,000 clones, with approximately 87% found just once. The specimen sequenced was PBMCs. Source of these receptors: a woman between 18 and 29 years old in good health and CMV-seronegative.

The CDR3 nucleotides are TGCAGCGTTCAGGAAGCGAACACTGAAGCTTTCTTT. Amino acid sequence: CSVQEANTEAFF. V and J are TRBV29-1 and TRBJ1-1; D call uncertain. The germline gives CDR1 SQVTM, CDR2 ANQGSEA. The V and J ends lost 5 bases and 1 base respectively, with 8 bases between them. CDR3 length: 12 residues.

The V call is TRBV9, the J call TRBJ1-2; D remains ambiguous. V lost 0 bases to trimming and J lost 5 bases, with 11 bases between them. The CDR3 loop spans 14 amino acids. Germline CDR1 and CDR2: SGDLS and YYNGEE. CDR3: CASSVASGSYGYTF. The CDR3 DNA is TGTGCCAGCAGCGTAGCCTCCGGCAGTTATGGCTACACCTTC.

V and J are TRBV28 and TRBJ1-5, with D possibly matching TRBD1 (5 bases). The germline CDR1 and CDR2 sequences are MDHEN and SYDVKM. The V end was cut by 5 bases, the J end by 4 bases, with 18 bases between. The CDR3 contains 16 residues. CDR3 in amino acids: CASSAMIDRTNQPQHF. Written as DNA, the CDR3 is TGTGCCAGCAGTGCGATGATCGACAGAACAAATCAGCCCCAGCATTTT.

The chain recombines TRBV6-1 with TRBJ1-2, with D possibly being TRBD1 (5 bases). The V gene lost 0 bases and the J gene lost 4 bases, with 15 bases spanning the gap. The CDR3 has 16 residues. CDR1 is MNHNS, CDR2 SASEGT, per germline. DNA for the CDR3: TGTGCCAGCAGTGAAGCTAGTCCGGGGGTTATCTATGGCTACACCTTC. Amino acid sequence: CASSEASPGVIYGYTF.

The V gene is TRBV5-4, the J gene TRBJ1-2; TRBD1 agrees at 7 bases. J lost 6 bases, V lost 4 bases, and 12 bases had no gene match. There are 15 residues in the CDR3. Per the germline V gene, CDR1 is SGHNT and CDR2 is YYREEE (reference sequence). The CDR3 reads CASSPRTGDLDGYTF. CDR3 DNA: TGTGCCAGCAGCCCCCGAACAGGGGACCTCGATGGCTACACCTTC.

Only one count was recorded for this clone. CDR3 sequence (DNA): TGTGCCAGCAGCCAACCGAGGGCGACAGGGGGCGGCACTGAAGCTTTCTTT. It specifies CASSQPRATGGGTEAFF. The chain is built from TRBV4-2 and TRBJ1-1, with 10 bases lining up with TRBD1. The junction had 10 bases not matched to a gene; V was cut back by 2 bases and J by 4 bases. From germline, CDR1 is LGHNA and CDR2 YNFKEQ. This CDR3 comprises 17 residues.

The chain carries TRBV10-2 and TRBJ1-2; D gene uncertain. Deletions cut 3 bases from V and 4 bases from J, with 15 bases between. This CDR3 has 15 amino acids. The germline gives CDR1 WSHSY, CDR2 SAAADI. Here the CDR3 reads CASSEEVFWGYGYTF. As DNA, the CDR3 is TGCGCCAGCAGTGAAGAAGTCTTTTGGGGCTATGGCTACACCTTC.

The chain joins TRBV2 to TRBJ2-5; D possibly corresponds to TRBD2 (6 bases). The germline V gene encodes CDR1 SNHLY and CDR2 FYNNEI. V gave up 1 base and J gave up 5 bases, with 11 bases separating them. The CDR3 has 14 residues. CDR3 loop: CASSEVLAGETQYF. The CDR3 coding sequence is TGTGCCAGCAGTGAAGTACTAGCTGGCGAGACCCAGTACTTC.

V is TRBV5-1 and J is TRBJ1-2, with TRBD1 as a possible D gene (5 bases). Trimming took off 4 bases at V and 8 bases at J, with 18 bases between the two ends. Germline CDR1 is SGHRS and CDR2 is YFSETQ. The CDR3 contains 14 residues. The CDR3, as DNA: TGCGCCAGCAGCACCGGGGGAGGGCTGGGCGGCTACACCTTC. Translated, it gives CASSTGGGLGGYTF.

The chain combines TRBV6-1 with TRBJ1-1; no firm D call. V was trimmed by 4 bases and J by 2 bases, leaving 8 bases between them. Germline values: CDR1 MNHNS, CDR2 SASEGT. The CDR3 is 13 amino acids. CDR3 loop: CASSVGHNTEAFF. DNA of the CDR3: TGTGCCAGCAGTGTGGGTCATAACACTGAAGCTTTCTTT.

The chain employs TRBV15 and TRBJ1-1; TRBD1 might be the D (5 bases). V was pared by 1 base and J by 1 base, with 10 bases between. This CDR3 has 15 amino acids. Germline CDR1 LNHNV, CDR2 YYDKDF (reference sequence). CDR3 amino acids: CATSRAGFGNTEAFF. CDR3 sequence (DNA): TGTGCCACCAGCAGAGCAGGGTTCGGGAACACTGAAGCTTTCTTT.

This clone has more than one count but fewer than ten. The chain is built from TRBV4-1 and TRBJ1-4; the D gene is possibly TRBD1 (5 bases). This CDR3 has 21 residues. Germline V gene data show CDR1 as MGHRA and CDR2 as YSYEKL. V lost 4 bases to trimming and J lost 0 bases, with 27 bases between them. CDR3 bases: TGCGCCAGCAGCCGGCAGACCCTTCATAGGGGAATTGGGACAACTAATGAAAAACTGTTTTTT. Translating gives CASSRQTLHRGIGTTNEKLFF.

The chain links TRBV6-1 to TRBJ2-6; D is perhaps TRBD1 (5 bases). V was trimmed by 1 base and J by 1 base, leaving 5 bases between them. Per germline, CDR1 MNHNS and CDR2 SASEGT. The CDR3 sequence is 15 residues long. This chain's CDR3 is CASSEGTSGANVLTF. CDR3 DNA sequence: TGTGCCAGCAGTGAAGGGACATCTGGGGCCAACGTCCTGACTTTC.

This clone was seen a single time. The chain couples TRBV6-5 to TRBJ1-2; 9 bases line up with TRBD1. CDR3 length equals 15 residues. Germline CDR1 is MNHEY and CDR2 is SVGAGI. V shed 2 bases and J 5 bases; nucleotides not matched to a gene: 6. The chain's CDR3 is CASSYTGQGGYGYTF. DNA for the CDR3: TGTGCCAGCAGTTACACGGGACAGGGAGGGTATGGCTACACCTTC.

The chain carries TRBV7-9 and TRBJ2-5; 7 bases are shared with TRBD2. The CDR3 is 15 residues long. V shed 5 bases and J 6 bases; nucleotides not matched to a gene: 12. CDR1 is SEHNR, CDR2 FQNEAQ, per germline (reference sequence). CDR3 DNA sequence: TGTGCCAGCAGCCTCCTCCGGGACTATCAACAGACCCAGTACTTC. It is translated as CASSLLRDYQQTQYF.

CDR3 nucleotides: TGCGCCAGCAGCCCGCTGGGGACCCCAGATACGCAGTATTTT. Its translation: CASSPLGTPDTQYF. This chain uses TRBV4-1 with TRBJ2-3; D tentatively reads TRBD1 or TRBD2 (5 bases each). This CDR3 spans 14 amino acids. Germline values: CDR1 MGHRA, CDR2 YSYEKL. V gave up 4 bases and J gave up 4 bases, with 12 bases separating them.

The V and J genes are TRBV19 and TRBJ1-1; no firm D call. Germline V gene lookup returns CDR1 LNHDA and CDR2 SQIVND (reference sequence). The CDR3 is 14 residues long. The V gene lost 3 bases and the J gene lost 10 bases, with 18 bases spanning the gap. The CDR3 sequence is CASSIGSRFPGAFF. CDR3 nucleotides: TGTGCCAGTAGTATTGGCTCGCGGTTCCCTGGAGCTTTCTTT.

CDR3 nucleotide sequence: TGCAGCGTCGCCGGGGGCGAGTACGGGGAGCTGTTTTTT. Translated, it gives CSVAGGEYGELFF. This sequence joins TRBV29-1 and TRBJ2-2; D is perhaps TRBD1 or TRBD2 (6 bases each). Germline-derived CDR1 and CDR2 are SQVTM and ANQGSEA. This CDR3 is 13 amino acids long. The V gene lost 6 bases and the J gene lost 7 bases, with 15 bases spanning the gap.

This clone has ten or more counts. The CDR3 region is CASSPNWHEQYF. In DNA, the CDR3 is TGTGCCAGCAGTCCAAATTGGCACGAGCAGTACTTC. The chain is built from TRBV27 and TRBJ2-7; no definite D call. The V end lost 5 bases, the J end lost 5 bases, and 10 bases lay between the germline ends. The CDR3 runs to 12 residues. Looked up from germline, CDR1 is MNHEY and CDR2 is SMNVEV (reference sequence).